This TCR beta chain was identified during a study of T cell responses to AZD1222 COVID-19 vaccine. V was clipped by 4 bases and J by 5 bases; unmatched bases: 7. The CDR3 sequence is 14 residues long. Germline V CDR1 and CDR2: MNHNY, SVGAGI (reference sequence). TCRdb keeps only in-frame clones here, not all; method: immunoSEQ multiplex PCR. The table records fewer than 130,000 clones, roughly nine tenths of them present only once. V usage is TRBV6-6 and J usage is TRBJ2-7; TRBD1 matches 8 bases. This clonotype was obtained from an adult in good health. The source material was peripheral blood, sampled on day 0 of AZD1222 vaccination. The DNA of the CDR3 is TGTGCCAGCAGTTCGGGACAGGCAAAAGACGAGCAGTACTTC. Amino acid sequence: CASSSGQAKDEQYF.